The 8 T cell receptor beta chains listed next were all sequenced from one sample in a study of blood T cells in healthy people across ages. A J-beta primer mix and a sample-barcoded 5' primer were used in a second PCR of about 7 to 12 cycles. TCRdb re-derived calls from the 5' RACE reads in MiXCR, one entry per CDR3 protein. The sample includes approximately 830,000 distinct CDR3 sequences, less than 80% seen only once; the top ten take 25% to 35%. The sample comprised blood. Every receptor here comes from a man aged 30 to 39 in good health.

This clonotype was counted between two and nine times. V gene TRBV4-2 combines with J gene TRBJ1-2; tentative D call: TRBD1 (5 bases). The length of the CDR3 is 14 residues. V lost 4 bases to trimming and J lost 5 bases, with 14 bases between them. CDR1 is LGHNA, CDR2 YNFKEQ, per germline. The DNA for the CDR3 is TGTGCCAGCAGCCTCATCGACAGCGCGTATGGCTACACCTTC. Amino acid sequence: CASSLIDSAYGYTF.

The chain employs TRBV20-1 and TRBJ2-3; no clear D. The V end lost 6 bases, the J end lost 0 bases, and 16 bases lay between the germline ends. The CDR3 has 15 residues. Germline V gene sequence: CDR1 DFQATT, CDR2 SNEGSKA (reference sequence). CDR3 protein: CSAPKNLVSTDTQYF. CDR3 coding DNA: TGCAGTGCCCCCAAGAATCTTGTTAGCACAGATACGCAGTATTTT.

The chain employs TRBV11-2 and TRBJ2-7; D unclear. Germline V CDR1 and CDR2: SGHAT, FQNNGV. This CDR3 contains 14 residues. V was trimmed by 0 bases and J by 1 base, leaving 7 bases between them. The CDR3 DNA is TGTGCCAGCAGCTTAGATCAACGGTCCTACGAGCAGTACTTC. Amino acid sequence: CASSLDQRSYEQYF.

The V gene is TRBV20-1, the J gene TRBJ2-7; D is perhaps TRBD1 (5 bases). The closer fit of TRBJ2-5 to the DNA end suggests the J call may be wrong. The germline gives CDR1 DFQATT, CDR2 SNEGSKA (reference sequence). CDR3 length equals 15 residues. This chain's CDR3 is CSARPHVGPKETQYF. CDR3 in DNA: TGCAGTGCCAGGCCACACGTGGGGCCGAAAGAGACCCAGTACTTC.

The J gene is TRBJ2-5, the V gene TRBV27; maybe TRBD2 (6 bases). The CDR3 length is 17 residues. Germline V gene sequence: CDR1 MNHEY, CDR2 SMNVEV (reference sequence). Trimming removed 6 bases at V and 2 bases at J, with 22 bases between. CDR3 sequence reads: CASSYAAGPSGQETQYF. CDR3 coding DNA: TGTGCCAGCAGCTACGCGGCAGGGCCCAGCGGGCAAGAGACCCAGTACTTC.

The CDR3 DNA follows: TGTGCCAGCAGTCTAACCGGGACAGGGGGGTATGGCTACACCTTC. Protein product: CASSLTGTGGYGYTF. The genes are TRBV12-3 or TRBV12-4 and TRBJ1-2, with TRBD1 matching 11 bases. This CDR3 comprises 15 residues. V gave up 5 bases and J gave up 5 bases; unmatched junction bases: 7.

This clonotype was detected many times. This chain links TRBV29-1 with TRBJ2-1, with TRBD2 matching over 7 bases. Germline V lookup: CDR1 SQVTM, CDR2 ANQGSEA. Unmatched junction bases numbered 13, after V lost 8 bases and J lost 6 bases. This CDR3 has 14 residues. The CDR3 sequence is CSFLRGGVRNEQFF. The CDR3 coding sequence is TGCAGCTTCTTACGCGGGGGAGTTCGCAATGAGCAGTTCTTC.

The J gene is TRBJ2-3, the V gene TRBV7-8; D is uncertain. The germline CDR1 and CDR2 sequences are SGHVS and FQNEAQ. Trimming stripped 1 base from V and 2 bases from J, with 7 bases between. The CDR3 is 14 amino acids. This CDR3 reads CASSLGVTTDTQYF. DNA for the CDR3: TGTGCCAGCAGCTTAGGCGTAACCACAGATACGCAGTATTTT.